This note documents a single T cell receptor (beta chain) sequence. This table comes from immunoSEQ multiplex PCR, and its TCRdb copy is limited to in-frame clones, with some not included. The sample has about 270,000 clones, over 75% seen once. The sample belongs to a study of control samples from healthy donors and cancer patients. This TCR came from a woman aged 60-75 years with lung cancer. Material for sequencing was PBMCs.

The CDR3: CASSLLSRPLYGYTF. The DNA of the CDR3 is TGTGCCAGCAGTTTATTAAGCCGGCCCCTCTATGGCTACACCTTC. The chain has TRBV28 and TRBJ1-2; no reliable D call. The CDR3 extends over 15 amino acids. The V and J ends lost 1 base and 4 bases respectively, with 13 bases between them. The germline gives CDR1 MDHEN, CDR2 SYDVKM.